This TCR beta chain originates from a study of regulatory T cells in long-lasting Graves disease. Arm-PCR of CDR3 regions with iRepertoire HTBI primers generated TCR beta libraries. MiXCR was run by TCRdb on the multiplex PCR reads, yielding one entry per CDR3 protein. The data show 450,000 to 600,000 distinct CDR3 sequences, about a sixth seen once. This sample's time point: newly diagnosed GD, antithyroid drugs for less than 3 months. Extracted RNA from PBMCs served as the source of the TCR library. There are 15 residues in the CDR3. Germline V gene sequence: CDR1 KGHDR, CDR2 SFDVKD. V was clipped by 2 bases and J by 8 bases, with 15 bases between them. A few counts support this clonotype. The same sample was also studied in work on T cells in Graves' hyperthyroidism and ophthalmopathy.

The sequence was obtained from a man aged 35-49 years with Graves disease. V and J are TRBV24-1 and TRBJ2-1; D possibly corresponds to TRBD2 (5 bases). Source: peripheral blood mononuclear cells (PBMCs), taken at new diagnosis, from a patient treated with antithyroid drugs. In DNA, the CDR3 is TGTGCCACCAGTGATTCGGGTAGCGCTAAACATGAGCAGTTCTTC. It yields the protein CATSDSGSAKHEQFF.